The 13 T cell receptor beta chains listed next were all sequenced from one sample in a study of T-cell reconstitution after alpha-beta-depleted transplantation in children. Preparation of the TCRbeta library was carried out with unique molecular identifiers. TCRdb re-called the PCR reads through MiXCR, storing one row per CDR3 protein. The data contain some 200,000 distinct CDR3 sequences, about 9.5% of them singletons. This material consisted of PBMCs from the stem cell graft donor, taken from the stem cell graft. The receptors were sampled from a human donor who donated a stem cell graft to a child with acute lymphoblastic leukemia.

The chain combines TRBV7-2 with TRBJ2-5; D is possibly TRBD1 or TRBD2 (5 bases each). The V gene's germline CDR1 is SGHTA and CDR2 FQGNSA. The CDR3 consists of 13 residues. The V gene lost 2 bases and the J gene lost 5 bases, with 9 bases spanning the gap. The CDR3 DNA is TGTGCCAGCAGCTTATCCAGGGAGGAGACCCAGTACTTC. It specifies CASSLSREETQYF.

There are a few counts of this clonotype. This chain joins TRBV7-2 and TRBJ2-2; possible D gene TRBD2, 6 bases. This CDR3 has 19 residues. Trimming took 1 base from V and 1 from J, leaving 19 bases between them. Germline CDR1 SGHTA, CDR2 FQGNSA. For the CDR3, the DNA is TGTGCCAGCAGCTTAGTCGCTTTCGGAGGGCTGGGGAACACCGGGGAGCTGTTTTTT. Its protein product is CASSLVAFGGLGNTGELFF.

This clonotype was observed a few times. CDR3 region: CSANTIVGSTEAFF. CDR3 sequence (DNA): TGCAGTGCGAACACGATCGTGGGCAGCACTGAAGCTTTCTTT. The genes are TRBV20-1 and TRBJ1-1; D remains unclear. Germline V CDR1 and CDR2: DFQATT, SNEGSKA (reference sequence). Trimming removed 6 bases at V and 4 bases at J, with 18 bases between. This CDR3 contains 14 residues.

This clonotype came up a few times. The V call is TRBV5-5, the J call TRBJ2-5; possibly TRBD1 or TRBD2 for D (6 bases each). The CDR3 totals 13 residues. Germline assignment: CDR1 SGHKS and CDR2 YYEKEE (reference sequence). V was trimmed by 4 bases and J by 6 bases, leaving 13 bases between them. The CDR3 nucleotides are TGTGCCAGCAGCGCCAGGGGAGGAAAGACCCAGTACTTC. This encodes CASSARGGKTQYF.

The sample holds a few counts of this clonotype. J is TRBJ2-7 and V is TRBV10-3; D tentatively fits TRBD1 or TRBD2 (6 bases each). The CDR3 runs 13 residues. V lost 8 bases to trimming and J lost 6 bases, with 17 bases between them. Germline V gene sequence: CDR1 ENHRY, CDR2 SYGVKD. The CDR3 loop is CAIHPGGRSEQYF. CDR3 nucleotide sequence: TGTGCCATCCACCCCGGGGGCAGGTCCGAGCAGTACTTC.

The count of this clonotype is one. V usage is TRBV7-2 and J usage is TRBJ2-3; 11 nucleotides match TRBD2. Per the germline V gene, CDR1 is SGHTA and CDR2 is FQGNSA. V lost 3 bases and J lost 0; bases outside the gene matches: 2. This CDR3 is 16 amino acids long. The CDR3 loop reads CASSFGTSGSTDTQYF. The CDR3 coding sequence is TGTGCCAGCAGCTTTGGGACTAGCGGAAGCACAGATACGCAGTATTTT.

The sample holds many counts of this clonotype. The chain carries TRBV20-1 and TRBJ2-6; either TRBD1 or TRBD2 may fit D (5 bases each). The CDR3 covers 16 residues. V lost 0 bases and J lost 6, with 15 bases in between. The germline V gene encodes CDR1 DFQATT and CDR2 SNEGSKA (reference sequence). The CDR3 spells CSARDTRGQLANVLTF. The CDR3, as DNA: TGCAGTGCTAGAGATACTAGGGGCCAGTTGGCCAACGTCCTGACTTTC.

This clonotype was seen at least ten times. The J gene is TRBJ1-1, the V gene TRBV5-1, with D possibly being TRBD1 (6 bases). Per the germline V gene, CDR1 is SGHRS and CDR2 is YFSETQ. The V and J ends lost 4 bases and 4 bases respectively, with 11 bases between them. CDR3 length: 13 amino acids. The CDR3 here is CASSIGTLTEAFF. The CDR3 nucleotides read TGCGCCAGCAGCATCGGGACACTCACTGAAGCTTTCTTT.

The chain uses TRBV7-8 and TRBJ2-2, with D perhaps TRBD2 (6 bases). The CDR3 length is 13 residues. Trimming removed 7 bases from V and 4 bases from J, with 10 bases in between. Germline CDR1 reads SGHVS; CDR2 reads FQNEAQ. The CDR3 DNA is TGTGCCAGCACCCACGGGGGCACCGGGGAGCTGTTTTTT. The encoded protein is CASTHGGTGELFF.

This clonotype was seen many times. The rearrangement uses TRBV2 and TRBJ1-4; 10 nucleotides agree with TRBD1. The CDR3 length is 14 residues. Losses at the gene ends were 5 bases for V and 7 bases for J; bases not matched to a gene: 4. In germline, CDR1 is SNHLY, CDR2 FYNNEI. The CDR3 region is CASSPDRGSEKLFF. For the CDR3, the DNA is TGTGCCAGCAGTCCGGACAGGGGGAGTGAAAAACTGTTTTTT.

This clonotype was observed at least ten times. The chain couples TRBV6-2 or TRBV6-3 to TRBJ2-4; maybe TRBD1 (6 bases). The CDR3 length is 15 residues. Per germline, CDR1 MNHEY and CDR2 SVGEGT. V shed 2 bases and J shed 6 bases, with 14 bases lying between them. CDR3 in amino acids: CASSYELTGRNIQYF. CDR3 in DNA: TGTGCCAGCAGTTACGAGTTGACAGGCAGAAACATTCAGTACTTC.

This clonotype was seen repeatedly, ten times or more. V is TRBV3-1 and J is TRBJ2-2, with D possibly called TRBD1 or TRBD2 (5 bases each). V was pared by 6 bases and J by 3 bases, with 11 bases between. This CDR3 is 14 amino acids long. Germline V gene data show CDR1 as LGHDT and CDR2 as YNNKEL (reference sequence). The CDR3 bases are TGTGCCAGCAGGGCAACGGGGCACACCGGGGAGCTGTTTTTT. It translates to CASRATGHTGELFF.

Note on this clonotype: A junction end diverges from the germline sequence, so it may reflect a read error. The chain joins TRBV4-1 to TRBJ1-2; TRBD1 might be the D (6 bases). Germline values: CDR1 MGHRA, CDR2 YSYEKL. The CDR3 runs to 13 residues. Written as DNA, the CDR3 is TGCGCCAGCAGCCAAGCGGGGGGACAATTCGTGGTCTTC. Translation gives CASSQAGGQFVVF.